This TCR beta chain was retrieved from a study of cytomegalovirus exposure and HLA in healthy donors (dated by TCRdb to between 2016 and 2019). Broadly, across the study: An earlier analysis of some 550 of the donors reported more than 250 Gb of sequence data and 100 million to 140 million unique TCR beta sequences from about 180 million T cells. To decide whether each TCR beta V gene segment behaved as functional or pseudogenic, an earlier analysis of over 500 of the donors relied on high-throughput TCR beta sequencing. An early release that covered fewer than 750 HLA-typed donors contained approximately 300 gigabases of sequencing data and approximately 85 million unique TCR sequences. Across approximately 400 genotyped donors of the cohort, an average of roughly 230,000 unique TCR beta nucleotide sequences per donor were sequenced, and roughly 20% of those sequences were non-productive. In a later analysis, previously published TCR beta repertoires from roughly 710 donors were re-analyzed and high-resolution HLA genotyping was added so that TCR occurrence patterns could be studied. Every repertoire in the discovery cohort had been generated on one and the same sequencing platform. About five DR-DQ haplotypes were treated as single units for association and clustering because of strong linkage in the cohort. Of the roughly 390 genotyped donors, about 80% fell in the genetic ancestry cluster associated with self-reported Caucasian donors. High-throughput TCR immunosequencing, statistical association of individual TCRs with disease status, and machine learning were combined to predict cytomegalovirus infection status. Rather than drawing on any new phenotypic data, the later analysis identified candidate immune exposures from TCR beta sequences and the way those sequences occurred across donors. A later genetic analysis used genome-wide SNP genotypes for about three fifths of the 666 donors, treating that subset as a discovery cohort. The number of typed donors differed by locus: roughly 629-640 for A, B, C, DRB1 and DQB1; 500 to 550 for DQA1; 606 for DPA1; and some 470 for DPB1. Along with the roughly 710-subject first cohort, a separate validation cohort of around 120 different subjects was used. Donor age, sex, ethnicity and CMV serostatus were compiled together with the repertoire data. The study profiled the T cell repertoires of about 720 subjects by immunosequencing and related them to cytomegalovirus serostatus. The study aimed to test whether signatures of past pathogen exposure could be identified by cataloging public T cell receptors. HLA typing included class I and class II loci at four-digit resolution. Here is what the overall study found, with its caveats: Because counts were too low, roughly 18 rarely observed V segments, including chromosome 9 orphons, were left out of the earlier analysis of over 550 of the donors. The classifier was reported to diagnose cytomegalovirus status with high specificity and sensitivity in both the original cohort and the validation cohort. The 87-base-pair reads could not distinguish some IMGT-functional V segments, including TRBV6-2 and TRBV6-3, so those segments were excluded. Several of the top co-occurrence clusters appeared to be linked to parvovirus B19, influenza, CMV and Epstein-Barr virus, according to a later analysis. Because some donors lacked HLA typing at each locus, the association tests relied only on the typed subset. Broadly in line with IMGT annotations, most TCR beta V segments showed up in productive rearrangements about 87% or about 30% of the time in an earlier analysis of approximately 600 of the donors. A later analysis found that most CMV-associated TCR beta chains appeared HLA-restricted, with HLA associations seemingly driven largely by CMV exposure. The authors suggested that the approach could potentially be generalized to other disease states and immunological phenotypes. In a later analysis, HLA-associated TCR beta chains were found to be more clonally expanded and to have lower generation probabilities than equally common non-associated chains. A later analysis associated about 17,000 TCR beta sequences with specific HLA alleles at a false discovery rate of 0.05. Linkage disequilibrium might explain the correlated functional status among segregating V segments, but an unknown experimental factor could not be ruled out. When HLA alleles, especially DR and DQ, strongly co-occurred, TCR associations were difficult to assign to individual alleles. The only immune exposure information available for the cohort was CMV serostatus. According to a later analysis, TCR association rates differed among HLA loci, with DRB1 alleles showing the most associated TCRs and HLA-C alleles showing the fewest. The sequencing pipeline was judged likely to have produced a cluster of highly shared sequence variants as a technical artifact. In this cohort, only TCR beta chains were sequenced, and detectable features were limited by the absence of alpha or paired-chain data. In vitro tests confirmed that three of the cytomegalovirus-associated TCR beta chains recognize cytomegalovirus antigens. The presence/absence analyses assumed that sequencing depth was roughly uniform across donors, and that assumption may not be true. In the study, roughly 160 TCR beta chains were listed as associated with cytomegalovirus. Most TCR sequences were observed very rarely across donors, whereas some public TCRs were present in many individuals. According to a later genetic analysis, donors in an Asian-associated ancestry cluster had fewer N-insertions in productive TCRs than the approximately 710-donor mean. A further reported finding was that TCR beta sequences accurately predicted the HLA-A and HLA-B alleles for most subjects in the first cohort. In a later genetic analysis, a missense DCLRE1C variant was associated with V-gene and J-gene trimming of TCR beta chains, and the association was replicated in an independent cohort.

The library was made by the immunoSEQ multiplex PCR assay. The multiplex PCR relied on a mix of 60 forward primers for TCR Vbeta segments and 13 reverse primers for TCR Jbeta segments. Amplification of the CDR3 region of rearranged TCR beta genes was performed with a multiplex PCR assay on genomic DNA. Amplified TCR beta libraries were sequenced as 87-base-pair reads on the Illumina HiSeq System. The source study handled its data this way. A later analysis counted some 74 million unique TCR beta chains across the 600 to 850 repertoires, and roughly 9.9 million of these chains were shared by at least two donors. Raw reads were error-corrected and collapsed into unique sequences with a nearest-neighbor algorithm that merged closely related sequences to remove PCR and sequencing errors. To assign V, D and J gene segments, CDR3 sequences were aligned to IMGT reference sequences. For a sequence to be retained, a match of at least six nucleotides was required to both a V gene segment and a J gene segment. Rearrangements were called productive when the CDR3 lacked stop codons and stayed in frame with V and J; all others were non-productive. CDR3 was defined by IMGT convention, running from the second conserved V-encoded cysteine to the conserved J-encoded phenylalanine. In an earlier analysis of around 600 of the donors, sequences lacking an unambiguous match to a single V gene segment were excluded. In an earlier analysis of about 590 of the donors, a V segment was called functional when productive rearrangements were above 56.7%, and segregating when the standard deviation between donors exceeded 5%. A statistical classification framework was built for diagnosing cytomegalovirus status from the catalog of TCR beta chain sequences. A later analysis assigned V and J genes by comparing TCR nucleotide sequences with IMGT/GENE-DB human TR gene sequences. The TCRdist pipeline was used in a later analysis to assign CDR3 sequences and most-parsimonious VDJ recombination scenarios. In a later analysis, each TCR beta chain was defined by its CDR3 amino acid sequence together with its V-gene family, and reads lacking a unique V-gene family were excluded. In a later analysis, 500 to 700 highly shared, low-generation-probability nucleotide sequences were removed to address suspected cross-contamination and a sequencing artifact. In a later analysis, a clonal expansion index for each public chain was calculated from normalized within-repertoire ranks of inferred template counts. Generation probabilities in a later analysis came from a VDJ recombination model fitted to out-of-frame rearrangements, and those results were checked against IGoR. In a later analysis, TCR-TCR, TCR-HLA and TCR-CMV co-occurrence was scored with hypergeometric tests, and a repertoire-size bias correction was applied to TCR pairs. A later analysis estimated false discovery rates by permuting HLA or CMV assignments 20 times. In a later analysis, co-occurring TCRs were grouped with DBSCAN, and TCRdist sequence similarity was added when clustering was performed within HLA-allele-positive subsets. For co-occurrence clustering, repertoires with fewer than 30,000 or more than 120,000 public chains were excluded, along with 5 or 6 repertoires with anomalous nucleotide sharing. TCRdb's version of the immuneACCESS table is confined to in-frame rearrangements and falls short of the full clone set. An unresolved V gene accounts for under half of the shortfall where checked; the remainder is of unknown origin. That table is the source of V, J and clone size, and D and trimming were worked out from the DNA. For this sample, the table gives 150,000 to 200,000 clones. The top ten constitute about 0.8% of the sample.

The cohort consisted of 600 to 750 healthy bone marrow donors. At the time of sampling, every cohort member was nominally healthy, though immune exposures that went unrecorded were likely present. The donor tested CMV seropositive, placing the donor among the 289 seropositive members of the cohort. A peripheral blood sample was provided by each donor, and peripheral blood mononuclear cells were used for TCR beta sequencing. The Qiagen DNeasy Blood Extraction Kit was used to extract genomic DNA from the blood cell samples. Concerning this clone: Its specific antigen is unknown.

The V and J ends are trimmed by 4 bases and 7 bases, leaving 8 bases between them. Via the germline V gene, CDR1 is SGHRS and CDR2 YFSETQ. The CDR3 sequence holds 11 residues, the cysteine and phenylalanine included. Kept here is only the CDR3 DNA, which spans 33 bases and is read in frame from base 1. Here the chain combines TRBV5-1 and TRBJ1-1; the D gene lacks a confident call. The material sequenced was PBMCs. This sequence was found in a woman younger than 35 in good health and CMV-seropositive. The CDR3 protein is CASSNLGEAFF. The nucleotides read TGCGCCAGCAGCAATCTAGGTGAAGCTTTCTTT.